Below are 31 T cell receptor beta chains sequenced from a single sample in a study of T cell repertoires in cytomegalovirus infection. TCRdb fed the reads into MiXCR, producing one record per CDR3 protein. The sample records a few hundred thousand distinct CDR3 sequences, more than 8% being singletons. The sequencing sample was made of PBMCs. The receptors were sampled from a human donor in good health (CMV status not recorded). Some clones in this sample may be carry-over from other donors' samples.

The V and J genes are TRBV9 and TRBJ2-7; 7 bases are a match to TRBD1. CDR3 size: 15 residues. V gave up 4 bases and J gave up 0 bases; unmatched junction bases: 7. Looked up from germline, CDR1 is SGDLS and CDR2 is YYNGEE. This CDR3 reads CASSPSDRISYEQYF. CDR3 bases: TGTGCCAGCAGCCCCTCGGACAGGATCTCCTACGAGCAGTACTTC.

This clonotype was seen repeatedly, ten times or more. V and J are TRBV6-6 and TRBJ2-3, with D unclear. Trimming removed 6 bases at V and 0 bases at J, with 16 bases between. The CDR3 loop spans 16 amino acids. Germline V gene sequence: CDR1 MNHNY, CDR2 SVGAGI (reference sequence). The CDR3 is CASSPTTVASTDTQYF. The DNA for the CDR3 is TGTGCCAGCAGCCCAACCACGGTAGCTAGCACAGATACGCAGTATTTT.

The chain carries TRBV7-2 and TRBJ1-2; TRBD1 might be the D (6 bases). The germline gives CDR1 SGHTA, CDR2 FQGNSA. V dropped 10 bases and J dropped 6 bases, with 24 bases sitting between them. The CDR3 consists of 15 residues. The CDR3 is CATHGGGADVDGYTF. CDR3 coding DNA: TGTGCCACCCATGGGGGGGGGGCTGACGTTGATGGCTACACCTTC.

This clonotype was observed once. The CDR3: CASSRGQGKHNEQFF. The CDR3, as DNA: TGTGCCAGCTCACGGGGACAGGGGAAACACAATGAGCAGTTCTTC. The gene calls are TRBV18 and TRBJ2-1, with 10 bases matching TRBD1. The CDR3 contains 15 residues. CDR1 and CDR2 (germline): KGHSH, LQKENI. J gave up 5 bases and V 4 bases, and 5 bases lay outside the gene matches.

The table lists this clonotype with a few counts. The genes are TRBV6-2 or TRBV6-3 and TRBJ2-1, with 9 bases fitting TRBD1. With V trimmed by 6 bases and J by 5 bases, 2 bases remained unmatched. CDR1 is MNHEY, CDR2 SVGEGT, per germline. The CDR3 covers 13 residues. The CDR3 region has the DNA TGTGCCAGCAGAAGGGACAGGGACAATGAGCAGTTCTTC. Protein sequence: CASRRDRDNEQFF.

The V and J genes are TRBV6-1 and TRBJ2-2; D gene uncertain. This CDR3 contains 11 residues. V dropped 2 bases and J dropped 5 bases, with 0 bases sitting between them. Germline CDR1 is MNHNS and CDR2 is SASEGT. The CDR3 here is CASSETGELFF. CDR3 in DNA: TGTGCCAGCAGTGAAACCGGGGAGCTGTTTTTT.

A remark on this clonotype: This clone may be a read error of a much larger clone one base away. The chain carries TRBV2 and TRBJ2-1; the D gene is possibly TRBD1 (5 bases). This CDR3 spans 15 amino acids. The germline CDR1 and CDR2 sequences are SNHLY and FYNNEI. Trimming removed 7 bases at V and 5 bases at J, with 18 bases between. The CDR3 region has the DNA TGTGCCAGCATCCACCCCCAGGGCCTGCACAATGAGCAGTTCTTC. Translation gives CASIHPQGLHNEQFF.

This clonotype was seen more than once but under ten times. This chain connects TRBV2 to TRBJ1-1; 8 bases are a match to TRBD1. The CDR3 has 15 residues. After removal of 5 bases from V and 3 bases from J, the junction contained 8 bases not matched to a gene. CDR1 and CDR2 from the germline V gene are SNHLY and FYNNEI. The CDR3 DNA reads as TGTGCCAGCAGTTGGCGGACAGGGTCGGACACTGAAGCTTTCTTT. Its protein product is CASSWRTGSDTEAFF.

The sample holds a few counts of this clonotype. V is TRBV20-1 and J is TRBJ2-2, with D possibly being TRBD1 (6 bases). This CDR3 spans 15 amino acids. Looked up from germline, CDR1 is DFQATT and CDR2 is SNEGSKA (reference sequence). Between the trimmed V and J ends, which lost 0 bases and 7 bases, there was a span of 15 bases. The DNA of the CDR3 is TGCAGTGCTAGAGATCCGGCAGGGGTTAACGGGGAGCTGTTTTTT. Translating gives CSARDPAGVNGELFF.

This clonotype was observed at least ten times. CDR3 nucleotides: TGTGCCAGCAGCCAAGATTACCGGAGCATCGAAGTAAAACTGTTTTTT. Translated: CASSQDYRSIEVKLFF. The J gene is TRBJ1-4, the V gene TRBV4-2; D unresolved. Trimming took off 0 bases at V and 10 bases at J, with 18 bases between the two ends. CDR3 length equals 16 residues. Germline values: CDR1 LGHNA, CDR2 YNFKEQ.

About this clonotype: Given a much more abundant clone one base away, this may be a read error. The J gene is TRBJ2-1, the V gene TRBV20-1, with 8 nucleotides matching TRBD2. Per the germline V gene, CDR1 is DFQATT and CDR2 is SNEGSKA (reference sequence). The CDR3 is made up of 15 amino acids. The CDR3 reads CSARDQGTSHNEQSF. The CDR3 DNA reads as TGCAGTGCTAGAGATCAGGGGACTAGTCACAATGAGCAGTCCTTC.

This clonotype was seen ten or more times. The rearrangement joins TRBV7-2 to TRBJ1-1, with 8 bases that match TRBD1. After removal of 6 bases from V and 7 bases from J, the junction contained 13 bases not matched to a gene. The CDR3 sequence is 15 residues long. From germline, CDR1 is SGHTA and CDR2 FQGNSA. The CDR3 reads CASSRLRQGRVEAFF. The CDR3 bases are TGTGCCAGCAGTCGCCTCAGACAGGGGAGGGTTGAAGCTTTCTTT.

This clonotype occurred many times. In DNA form, the CDR3 reads TGTGCCAGCAGGGGACAGGGGGTCTCACCCCTCCACTTT. This sequence encodes CASRGQGVSPLHF. V and J are TRBV12-3 or TRBV12-4 and TRBJ1-6; 11 bases are shared with TRBD1. The CDR3 sequence is 13 residues long. V shed 6 bases and J 10 bases; nucleotides not matched to a gene: 2.

This clonotype was detected ten times or more. The V call is TRBV7-6, the J call TRBJ2-5; 9 nucleotides line up with TRBD1. Germline V gives CDR1 SGHVS, CDR2 FNYEAQ. The CDR3 spans 15 residues. J was trimmed by 2 bases and V by 5 bases; bases with no gene match: 6. CDR3 nucleotides: TGTGCCAGCAGCCCGGGGACAGGGTTACAAGAGACCCAGTACTTC. Its translation: CASSPGTGLQETQYF.

The chain is built from TRBV20-1 and TRBJ2-7; a weak D match, TRBD1 (7 bases). The length of the CDR3 is 13 residues. Trimming left V 6 bases short and J 6 bases short, with 18 bases between. Germline V gene lookup returns CDR1 DFQATT and CDR2 SNEGSKA (reference sequence). The CDR3 nucleotides are TGCAGTGCCCTAGGAGGGGGCGGTGCCGAGCAGTACTTC. Its translation: CSALGGGGAEQYF.

Many counts were recorded for this clonotype. The chain couples TRBV10-3 to TRBJ1-5; D not resolved. V was shortened by 6 bases and J by 7 bases, with 10 bases between the two germline ends. Germline V gene lookup returns CDR1 ENHRY and CDR2 SYGVKD. The CDR3 has 12 amino acids. CDR3 in DNA: TGTGCCATCAGCGCCGGCGGGCAGCCCCAGCATTTT. It encodes CAISAGGQPQHF.

Only a few counts were recorded for this clonotype. J is TRBJ1-3 and V is TRBV2; D is uncertain. This CDR3 is built from 16 residues. Between the trimmed V and J ends, which lost 8 bases and 4 bases, there was a span of 21 bases. The germline CDR1 and CDR2 sequences are SNHLY and FYNNEI. Written as DNA, the CDR3 is TGTGCCAGCCATGGACCGACCCTCACCTTCGGAAACACCATATATTTT. This codes for CASHGPTLTFGNTIYF.

The V gene is TRBV19, the J gene TRBJ2-2; TRBD2 matches at 10 bases. J lost 6 bases, V lost 3 bases, and 4 bases had no gene match. The germline V gene has CDR1 LNHDA and CDR2 SQIVND (reference sequence). This CDR3 is built from 15 residues. DNA for the CDR3: TGTGCCAGTAGTATCCTAGCGGGAGCTTCCGGGGAGCTGTTTTTT. Its protein is CASSILAGASGELFF. Combining the CDR3 with reference TRBV19 and TRBJ2-2 gives the whole variable domain DGGITQSPKYLFRKEGQNVTLSCEQNLNHDAMYWYRQDPGQGLRLIYYSQIVNDFQKGDIAEGYSVSREKKESFPLTVTSAQKNPTAFYLCASSILAGASGELFFGEGSRLTVL.

The chain joins TRBV12-3 or TRBV12-4 to TRBJ1-1; TRBD1 matches 7 bases. With 0 bases clipped from V and 5 bases from J, the junction kept 12 bases outside the gene matches. CDR3 length equals 17 residues. The CDR3 DNA reads as TGTGCCAGCAGTTTAGCGGACAGGCCTTGGATCGGGACTGAAGCTTTCTTT. It specifies CASSLADRPWIGTEAFF.

This sequence joins TRBV2 and TRBJ2-7, with 10 bases fitting TRBD1. Germline trimming cut 11 bases from V and 3 bases from J; bases unmatched to any gene: 4. The CDR3 loop spans 12 amino acids. Looked up from germline, CDR1 is SNHLY and CDR2 is FYNNEI. The CDR3 region is CAGGTGVYEQYF. The DNA of the CDR3 is TGTGCCGGAGGGACAGGGGTCTACGAGCAGTACTTC.

This clonotype came up a few times. The V and J genes are TRBV7-9 and TRBJ2-3; TRBD2 agrees at 11 bases. The germline gives CDR1 SEHNR, CDR2 FQNEAQ (reference sequence). J was trimmed by 5 bases and V by 2 bases; bases with no gene match: 3. CDR3 length: 15 amino acids. The CDR3 DNA sequence: TGTGCCAGCAGCTTAACTAGCGGGAGAGGAGATACGCAGTATTTT. Translation: CASSLTSGRGDTQYF.

This clonotype was counted between two and nine times. The gene calls are TRBV7-9 and TRBJ1-3; the match to TRBD1 covers 10 bases. V shed 5 bases, J shed 7 bases, and the junction held 5 bases outside the gene matches. Germline loops: CDR1 SEHNR, CDR2 FQNEAQ (reference sequence). This CDR3 has 14 residues. The CDR3 region is CASSLRQGANTIYF. The CDR3 DNA follows: TGTGCCAGCAGCCTTAGACAGGGGGCCAACACCATATATTTT.

This clonotype has ten or more counts. The chain couples TRBV28 to TRBJ2-1; D is unresolved. This CDR3 region has 15 residues. Per germline, CDR1 MDHEN and CDR2 SYDVKM. V dropped 3 bases and J dropped 7 bases, with 16 bases sitting between them. DNA for the CDR3: TGTGCCAGCAGTTTTCGCAGAAAGAGTTTGAATGAGCAGTTCTTC. Protein sequence: CASSFRRKSLNEQFF. Combining the CDR3 with reference TRBV28 and TRBJ2-1 gives the whole variable domain DVKVTQSSRYLVKRTGEKVFLECVQDMDHENMFWYRQDPGLGLRLIYFSYDVKMKEKGDIPEGYSVSREKKERFSLILESASTNQTSMYLCASSFRRKSLNEQFFGPGTRLTVL.

This clonotype was observed at least ten times. The chain couples TRBV20-1 to TRBJ2-7, with D perhaps matching TRBD1 (6 bases). Germline assignment: CDR1 DFQATT and CDR2 SNEGSKA (reference sequence). This CDR3 has 15 residues. Trimming pared 1 base from V and 2 bases from J, leaving 15 bases between. The CDR3 coding sequence is TGCAGTGCTAGAGTCGAGGGGGTCCGACCCTACGAGCAGTACTTC. It is translated as CSARVEGVRPYEQYF.

This clonotype was detected many times. The chain is built from TRBV12-3 or TRBV12-4 and TRBJ2-3; D may be TRBD1 or TRBD2 (6 bases each). The V end lost 1 base, the J end lost 1 base, and 24 bases lay between the germline ends. There are 20 residues in the CDR3. Written as DNA, the CDR3 is TGTGCCAGCAGTTTAGGTGGGGGGCTCAATCTCCGCGTGGGCACAGATACGCAGTATTTT. The encoded protein is CASSLGGGLNLRVGTDTQYF.

This clonotype was observed many times. This chain uses TRBV20-1 with TRBJ1-2; D gene uncertain. V was clipped by 6 bases and J by 0 bases, with 8 bases between them. Looked up from germline, CDR1 is DFQATT and CDR2 is SNEGSKA (reference sequence). The CDR3 covers 12 residues. For the CDR3, the DNA is TGCAGTGCAGAGACACCTAACTATGGCTACACCTTC. It is translated as CSAETPNYGYTF.

In this sample, this clonotype turned up many times. The chain joins TRBV7-6 to TRBJ2-6; D is possibly TRBD2 (5 bases). The CDR3 runs 19 residues. Trimming removed 4 bases from V and 4 bases from J, with 23 bases in between. From germline, CDR1 is SGHVS and CDR2 FNYEAQ. The CDR3 DNA follows: TGTGCCAGCAGCTCCTACCTAGGGAGAGGTTTTCGAGGGGCCAACGTCCTGACTTTC. Its translation is CASSSYLGRGFRGANVLTF.

This clonotype was seen a few times. This rearrangement joins TRBV6-8 to TRBJ2-1, with 7 bases aligning to TRBD1. The junction had 12 bases not matched to a gene; V was cut back by 6 bases and J by 7 bases. Per the germline V gene, CDR1 is MNHGY and CDR2 is SAAAGT. This CDR3 comprises 15 residues. The DNA of the CDR3 is TGTGCCAGCAGCCTAGACAGGGCGGAGGTGAATGAGCAGTTCTTC. This codes for CASSLDRAEVNEQFF.

This clonotype came up many times. The rearrangement joins TRBV7-6 to TRBJ2-5; either TRBD1 or TRBD2 may supply D (5 bases each). CDR1 is SGHVS and CDR2 is FNYEAQ in the germline V gene. V was cut by 5 bases and J by 2 bases, with 12 bases left in between. The CDR3 totals 14 residues. The DNA of the CDR3 is TGTGCCAGCAGCGACCGGGACCGGCAAGAGACCCAGTACTTC. Protein sequence: CASSDRDRQETQYF.

The CDR3 loop reads CASSIDGLAGPGNEQYF. The CDR3 DNA follows: TGTGCCAGTAGTATAGATGGACTAGCGGGACCGGGGAACGAGCAGTACTTC. This rearrangement joins TRBV19 to TRBJ2-7; 12 bases are a match to TRBD2. CDR1 LNHDA and CDR2 SQIVND come from the germline V gene (reference sequence). This CDR3 contains 17 residues. Trimming took 0 bases from V and 5 from J; bases not matched to a gene: 8.

The CDR3 region is CASRDSPGVRATEAFF. CDR3 bases: TGTGCCAGCAGAGACTCACCAGGGGTTAGGGCCACTGAAGCTTTCTTT. The V gene is TRBV12-3 or TRBV12-4, the J gene TRBJ1-1; possible D gene TRBD1, 6 bases. Trimming left V 6 bases short and J 4 bases short, with 21 bases between. The CDR3 consists of 16 residues.